A selection of T cell receptor beta chains follows, all from one sample in a study of blood T cell repertoires in COVID-19. Profiling relied on immunoSEQ multiplex PCR, and the TCRdb table lists in-frame clones only, not all of them. The sample lists a few hundred thousand clones, approximately 88% seen once, with over 6% in the top ten. Sequenced material: peripheral blood. Every receptor here comes from a woman aged 30 to 39 who had recovered from COVID-19. Each CDR3 is given with its conserved first and last residue. D genes are given only for firm matches.

V,J,D,CDR3,DNA
TRBV6-4,TRBJ2-2,.,CASSDGPDTGELFF,TGTGCCAGCAGTGATGGGCCAGACACCGGGGAGCTGTTTTTT
TRBV28,TRBJ2-5,.,CASSLPQGSETQYF,TGTGCCAGCAGTTTACCCCAGGGTTCCGAGACCCAGTACTTC
TRBV5-5,TRBJ2-3,TRBD1,CASSLDTGQGRDTQYF,TGTGCCAGCAGCTTGGATACGGGACAGGGGAGAGATACGCAGTATTTT
TRBV6-4,TRBJ2-2,.,CASSGGNTGELFF,TGTGCCAGCAGTGGCGGCAACACCGGGGAGCTGTTTTTT
TRBV18,TRBJ1-1,.,CASSPQRHTEAFF,TGTGCCAGCTCACCACAGCGGCACACTGAAGCTTTCTTT
TRBV7-3,TRBJ2-7,TRBD1,CASSLLGTGGEEQYF,TGTGCCAGCAGCTTACTTGGGACAGGGGGTGAAGAGCAGTACTTC
TRBV7-9,TRBJ2-7,TRBD2,CASSAGLAGGRYEQYF,TGTGCCAGCAGCGCCGGACTAGCGGGGGGGCGGTACGAGCAGTACTTC
TRBV30,TRBJ2-3,.,CAWSVLDIRDTQYF,TGTGCCTGGAGTGTACTAGACATCAGAGATACGCAGTATTTT
TRBV28,TRBJ2-2,.,CACRAGVTGELFF,TGTGCCTGTAGGGCAGGGGTAACCGGGGAGCTGTTTTTT
TRBV7-7,TRBJ2-2,.,CASSLESGAGFITGELFF,TGTGCCAGCAGCTTAGAGTCTGGGGCCGGATTTATAACCGGGGAGCTGTTTTTT